This is a list of T cell receptor beta chains from one sample in a study of T cells in Graves' hyperthyroidism and ophthalmopathy. TCRdb re-analysed the multiplex PCR reads in MiXCR, keeping a single row per CDR3 protein. Of roughly 280,000 distinct CDR3 sequences listed, approximately 15% were seen once; the top ten hold around 61%. What was sequenced was blood. The receptors shown here come from an older woman with Graves' ophthalmopathy. Both conserved end residues are part of each CDR3. D genes are given only for firm matches. Clone size, where shown, is once, few, many, or a class for clones that have expanded.

>TRBV30|.|few|TRBJ1-6
CAWSARDGRTSPLHF
TGTGCCTGGAGTGCCAGGGACGGCAGGACTTCACCCCTCCACTTT
>TRBV7-2|.|few|TRBJ2-2
CASSLWGGGAGELFF
TGTGCCAGCAGCTTATGGGGGGGGGGCGCGGGGGAGCTGTTTTTT
>TRBV20-1|TRBD1|.|TRBJ2-3
CSSQGAGTDTQYF
TGCAGCTCACAGGGGGCGGGCACAGATACGCAGTATTTT
>TRBV28|TRBD2|few|TRBJ2-2
CASSFVSGRAGTGELFF
TGTGCCAGCAGTTTCGTTAGCGGGAGGGCGGGCACCGGGGAGCTGTTTTTT
>TRBV9|.|.|TRBJ2-1
CASSESGISSYNEQFF
TGTGCCAGCAGCGAGTCCGGGATTAGCTCCTACAATGAGCAGTTCTTC
>TRBV2|.|many|TRBJ2-7
CASTFLATYEQYF
TGTGCCAGCACGTTTCTAGCGACCTACGAGCAGTACTTC
>TRBV6-1|.|many|TRBJ1-2
CASSTPSRTGGYTF
TGTGCCAGCAGTACGCCGTCCCGGACCGGCGGCTACACCTTC
>TRBV5-1|TRBD2|.|TRBJ2-2
CASSPPAGVRTGELFF
TGCGCCAGCAGCCCCCCAGCGGGGGTTAGAACCGGGGAGCTGTTTTTT
>TRBV2|.|many|TRBJ2-5
CASIRDRNQETQYF
TGTGCCAGCATTCGTGACAGAAACCAAGAGACCCAGTACTTC
>TRBV5-1|TRBD1|many|TRBJ1-1
CASSLMGDRLEAFF
TGCGCCAGCAGCTTGATGGGGGACAGGCTTGAAGCTTTCTTT
>TRBV20-1|TRBD1|many|TRBJ2-7
CSARDGTGASYEQYF
TGCAGTGCTAGAGACGGGACAGGGGCCTCCTACGAGCAGTACTTC
>TRBV5-1|.|many|TRBJ2-5
CASSLAGRQYF
TGCGCCAGCAGCTTGGCCGGCAGACAGTACTTC
>TRBV19|.|few|TRBJ2-7
CASSGPSAYEQYF
TGTGCCAGTTCCGGACCCTCGGCCTACGAGCAGTACTTC
>TRBV7-3|.|once|TRBJ2-3
CASSLKSTDTQYF
TGTGCCAGCAGCTTAAAGAGCACAGATACGCAGTATTTT
>TRBV20-1|.|many|TRBJ1-1
CSARRVRANEAFF
TGCAGTGCTAGAAGGGTTCGGGCAAATGAAGCTTTCTTT
>TRBV12-3/TRBV12-4|TRBD1|.|TRBJ1-4
CASSLFGDSATNEKLFF
TGTGCCAGCAGTTTATTTGGGGACAGTGCAACTAATGAAAAACTGTTTTTT
>TRBV20-1|TRBD1|many|TRBJ1-4
CSARIGGGNEKLFF
TGCAGTGCTAGAATAGGGGGCGGTAATGAAAAACTGTTTTTT
>TRBV7-2|TRBD1|many|TRBJ1-1
CASSFETGLTEAFF
TGTGCCAGCAGCTTTGAGACAGGGCTCACTGAAGCTTTCTTT
>TRBV13|.|many|TRBJ1-1
CASSLWGSEAFF
TGTGCCAGCAGCTTGTGGGGCAGTGAAGCTTTCTTT
>TRBV9|.|.|TRBJ2-2
CASSVVGGPNTGELFF
TGTGCCAGCAGCGTAGTGGGCGGTCCGAACACCGGGGAGCTGTTTTTT
>TRBV20-1|.|many|TRBJ2-1
CSGSTWGSGNEQFF
TGCAGTGGGTCGACGTGGGGGTCGGGGAATGAGCAGTTCTTC
>TRBV28|.|many|TRBJ2-7
CASSRGSYEQYF
TGTGCCAGCAGTCGGGGCTCCTACGAGCAGTACTTC